These T cell receptor beta chains were read from a single sample in a study of identical twins. MiXCR, run by TCRdb on the 5' RACE reads, gives a single entry per CDR3 protein. This sample has hundreds of thousands of distinct CDR3 sequences, with around 8% found just once. These sequences were also reported in another study, on yellow fever vaccine responses in identical twins.

The sequencing sample was made of memory (CD45RO+) T cells sorted from blood. The receptors derive from a woman younger than 30 in good health. Each CDR3 is given with its conserved first and last residue. The D gene is left open where the match is weak. The size of a clone is reported for some rows only, either as once, few or many, or as a class for expanded clones.

>14|TRBV7-9|TRBD2|TRBJ2-7|NA
CASGKAGGPYEQYF
TGTGCCAGCGGAAAAGCGGGAGGGCCTTACGAGCAGTACTTC
>15|TRBV3-1|TRBD1|TRBJ2-7|NA
CASSPWNRGSYEQYF
TGTGCCAGCAGCCCTTGGAACAGGGGCTCCTACGAGCAGTACTTC
>12|TRBV15|NA|TRBJ1-6|many
CATALKSSPLHF
TGTGCCACCGCTTTGAAAAGTTCACCCCTCCACTTT
>16|TRBV14|TRBD1|TRBJ2-5|NA
CASSPFGQGARETQYF
TGTGCCAGCAGCCCCTTCGGACAGGGCGCCCGAGAGACCCAGTACTTC
>13|TRBV7-2|NA|TRBJ1-2|NA
CASSLASGPGYTF
TGTGCCAGCAGCTTAGCCTCTGGCCCTGGCTACACCTTC
>14|TRBV6-1|TRBD1|TRBJ1-1|NA
CASAPGQGDAEAFF
TGTGCCAGCGCCCCCGGACAGGGGGATGCTGAAGCTTTCTTT
>14|TRBV5-1|NA|TRBJ2-7|NA
CASSVTGPTYEQYF
TGCGCCAGCAGCGTGACAGGCCCCACCTACGAGCAGTACTTC
>15|TRBV29-1|NA|TRBJ2-2|NA
CSVGSGGRHTGELFF
TGCAGCGTTGGAAGTGGGGGGCGCCACACCGGGGAGCTGTTTTTT
>12|TRBV15|NA|TRBJ1-1|NA
CATSGGDTEAFF
TGTGCCACCAGCGGAGGGGACACTGAAGCTTTCTTT
>12|TRBV6-2/TRBV6-3|NA|TRBJ1-4|NA
CASRGREGKLFF
TGTGCCAGCAGGGGCAGAGAAGGAAAACTGTTTTTT
>15|TRBV27|TRBD2|TRBJ2-7|many
CASSLWLAGAHEQYF
TGTGCCAGCAGTTTATGGCTAGCGGGGGCCCACGAGCAGTACTTC
>19|TRBV11-1|TRBD2|TRBJ2-1|NA
CASSPPPSGGAESYNEQFF
TGTGCCAGCAGCCCCCCGCCCAGCGGGGGGGCCGAATCCTACAATGAGCAGTTCTTC
>13|TRBV6-2/TRBV6-3|TRBD1|TRBJ2-7|many
CASKRTGDYEQYF
TGTGCCAGCAAAAGAACAGGGGACTACGAGCAGTACTTC
>16|TRBV7-8|NA|TRBJ2-3|NA
CASSLVESLGTDTQYF
TGTGCCAGCAGCTTAGTGGAGTCGCTGGGCACAGATACGCAGTATTTT
>13|TRBV28|NA|TRBJ2-6|many
CASSFSGANVLTF
TGTGCCAGCAGTTTTTCTGGGGCCAACGTCCTGACTTTC
>15|TRBV11-2|NA|TRBJ2-1|NA
CASSLKAGQYNEQFF
TGTGCCAGCAGCTTAAAAGCGGGACAATACAATGAGCAGTTCTTC
>15|TRBV6-1|TRBD2|TRBJ2-1|few
CASDGGGRAEDEQFF
TGTGCCAGCGACGGGGGCGGGAGGGCCGAGGATGAGCAGTTCTTC
>14|TRBV5-4|TRBD2|TRBJ2-5|few
CASSHPGEGETQYF
TGTGCCAGCAGCCACCCGGGGGAGGGAGAGACCCAGTACTTC
>16|TRBV27|NA|TRBJ1-4|NA
CASSWSRQATNEKLFF
TGTGCCAGCAGTTGGTCTCGACAGGCAACTAATGAAAAACTGTTTTTT
>16|TRBV27|NA|TRBJ2-1|many
CASSRPGQVLENEQFF
TGTGCCAGCAGTCGGCCGGGGCAGGTGCTAGAGAATGAGCAGTTCTTC
>19|TRBV4-3|TRBD2|TRBJ2-5|few
CASSQAGRLAGGLMETQYF
TGCGCCAGCAGCCAAGCGGGGAGACTAGCGGGAGGGCTTATGGAGACCCAGTACTTC
>14|TRBV6-1|NA|TRBJ1-1|few
CASIPLGENTEAFF
TGTGCCAGCATCCCCCTGGGGGAAAACACTGAAGCTTTCTTT
>14|TRBV9|NA|TRBJ1-2|many
CASSSRTANYGYTF
TGTGCCAGCAGCTCCCGAACAGCTAACTATGGCTACACCTTC
>14|TRBV18|TRBD1|TRBJ2-5|few
CASSPTGERETQYF
TGTGCCAGCTCACCGACAGGGGAGAGAGAGACCCAGTACTTC